What follows are 30 T cell receptor beta chains derived from one specimen sequenced in a study of cytomegalovirus exposure and HLA in healthy donors. 60 Vbeta and 13 Jbeta primers were used in PCR. The method was immunoSEQ multiplex PCR; TCRdb's version includes in-frame clones alone and lacks a portion of them. The sample yields roughly 70,000 clones, around 78% seen once. The specimen was PBMCs. The receptors originated from a man aged 50 or older in good health and CMV-seronegative.

This sequence joins TRBV5-1 and TRBJ2-7; 7 bases are a match to TRBD2. Germline trimming cut 0 bases from V and 9 bases from J; bases unmatched to any gene: 3. The V gene's germline CDR1 is SGHRS and CDR2 YFSETQ. This CDR3 spans 12 amino acids. This CDR3 reads CASSLAGEGQYF. The CDR3 DNA reads as TGCGCCAGCAGCTTGGCCGGGGAGGGGCAGTACTTC.

The chain employs TRBV5-1 and TRBJ2-7; 10 nucleotides match TRBD1. This CDR3 has 16 residues. Germline assignment: CDR1 SGHRS and CDR2 YFSETQ. Trimming cost V 0 bases and J 0 bases; bases outside gene matches: 3. The CDR3 loop is CASSLGDRGFSYEQYF. CDR3 bases: TGCGCCAGCAGCTTGGGGGACAGGGGATTCTCCTACGAGCAGTACTTC.

V gene TRBV30 combines with J gene TRBJ1-5, with TRBD1 as a possible D gene (5 bases). The germline CDR1 and CDR2 sequences are GTSNPN and SVGIG (reference sequence). Between the trimmed V and J ends, which lost 3 bases and 5 bases, there was a span of 11 bases. The length of the CDR3 is 13 residues. This chain's CDR3 is CAWSFDSHQPQHF. The CDR3 bases are TGTGCCTGGAGCTTTGACAGCCATCAGCCCCAGCATTTT.

This clone was seen a few times. V is TRBV5-6 and J is TRBJ1-1; a possible D gene is TRBD1 (5 bases). V lost 2 bases to trimming and J lost 0 bases, with 17 bases between them. Germline CDR1 is SGHDT and CDR2 is YYEEEE. CDR3 length: 17 residues. CDR3 sequence reads: CASSLFRVDFVNTEAFF. The CDR3 DNA is TGTGCCAGCAGCTTATTCAGGGTTGACTTTGTGAACACTGAAGCTTTCTTT.

The V gene is TRBV2, the J gene TRBJ2-2, with D unclear. Germline CDR1 and CDR2: SNHLY and FYNNEI. V was clipped by 5 bases and J by 5 bases, with 3 bases between them. The CDR3 sequence is 11 residues long. CDR3: CASSQTGELFF. CDR3 nucleotides: TGTGCCAGCAGTCAAACCGGGGAGCTGTTTTTT.

This clone was recorded a few times. The genes are TRBV5-1 and TRBJ2-1; tentative D call: TRBD1 (7 bases). V was clipped by 2 bases and J by 4 bases, with 13 bases between them. Germline V gene lookup returns CDR1 SGHRS and CDR2 YFSETQ. The CDR3 consists of 15 residues. CDR3 DNA sequence: TGCGCCAGCAGCTTCCAGGGGGGCGAATACAATGAGCAGTTCTTC. It codes for CASSFQGGEYNEQFF.

In its sample, this clone was seen a few times. The rearrangement joins TRBV7-6 to TRBJ2-1; 9 bases are shared with TRBD2. The CDR3 has 17 residues. The V and J ends lost 2 bases and 8 bases, in that order; junction bases with no gene match: 13. Germline V gene lookup returns CDR1 SGHVS and CDR2 FNYEAQ. The CDR3 is CASSLIIGVAGVDEQFF. In DNA form, the CDR3 reads TGTGCCAGCAGCTTAATAATAGGAGTAGCGGGGGTGGATGAGCAGTTCTTC.

The J gene is TRBJ2-7, the V gene TRBV4-1; 10 nucleotides agree with TRBD1. With V trimmed by 2 bases and J by 4 bases, 5 bases remained unmatched. Germline CDR1 reads MGHRA; CDR2 reads YSYEKL. The CDR3 covers 15 residues. Here the CDR3 reads CASSQNPGQGYEQYF. For the CDR3, the DNA is TGCGCCAGCAGCCAAAATCCGGGACAGGGGTACGAGCAGTACTTC.

The rearrangement joins TRBV5-1 to TRBJ2-1; 8 bases map to TRBD2. The germline V gene encodes CDR1 SGHRS and CDR2 YFSETQ. The CDR3 contains 16 residues. V trimming: 1 base; J trimming: 7 bases; junction bases outside the gene matches: 10. CDR3 loop: CASSLTVVGGGNEQFF. The CDR3 DNA follows: TGCGCCAGCAGCTTGACGGTGGTCGGGGGGGGGAATGAGCAGTTCTTC.

The chain uses TRBV9 and TRBJ1-1; weak D call: TRBD1 (5 bases). Germline V gives CDR1 SGDLS, CDR2 YYNGEE. The CDR3 has 15 amino acids. V dropped 3 bases and J dropped 7 bases, with 19 bases sitting between them. The CDR3 loop is CASSAREGTTNEAFF. The CDR3 bases are TGTGCCAGCAGCGCGCGGGAGGGGACCACAAATGAAGCTTTCTTT.

The rearrangement joins TRBV27 to TRBJ1-4; TRBD1 is a possible D gene (5 bases). The CDR3 is 16 amino acids. The V gene lost 5 bases and the J gene lost 4 bases, with 17 bases spanning the gap. Germline V gene data show CDR1 as MNHEY and CDR2 as SMNVEV (reference sequence). CDR3 sequence: CASSQFGAAFNEKLFF. CDR3 nucleotides: TGTGCCAGCAGTCAATTTGGGGCGGCTTTTAATGAAAAACTGTTTTTT.

The chain uses TRBV30 and TRBJ2-4; D possibly corresponds to TRBD1 (7 bases). CDR3 length: 13 amino acids. The V end lost 5 bases, the J end lost 6 bases, and 14 bases lay between the germline ends. Per germline, CDR1 GTSNPN and CDR2 SVGIG (reference sequence). The CDR3 loop is CAWAGGFLNIQYF. CDR3 sequence (DNA): TGTGCCTGGGCAGGGGGGTTTTTAAACATTCAGTACTTC.

The chain joins TRBV19 to TRBJ2-5, with D perhaps matching TRBD2 (5 bases). CDR1 is LNHDA and CDR2 is SQIVND in the germline V gene (reference sequence). This CDR3 has 13 amino acids. V dropped 6 bases and J dropped 2 bases, with 10 bases sitting between them. This CDR3 is CASRLTGQETQYF. DNA of the CDR3: TGTGCCAGTAGACTAACGGGGCAAGAGACCCAGTACTTC. The complete variable domain, with remaining parts taken from reference TRBV19 and TRBJ2-5, reads DGGITQSPKYLFRKEGQNVTLSCEQNLNHDAMYWYRQDPGQGLRLIYYSQIVNDFQKGDIAEGYSVSREKKESFPLTVTSAQKNPTAFYLCASRLTGQETQYFGPGTRLLVL.

The chain uses TRBV19 and TRBJ1-5; 11 nucleotides line up with TRBD1. With V trimmed by 8 bases and J by 3 bases, 6 bases remained unmatched. CDR1 and CDR2 from the germline V gene are LNHDA and SQIVND (reference sequence). The CDR3 runs 15 residues. The CDR3 sequence is CASGTGGILNQPQHF. The DNA for the CDR3 is TGTGCCAGTGGGACAGGGGGTATTCTCAATCAGCCCCAGCATTTT. The full variable domain, in which reference TRBV19 and TRBJ1-5 provide the parts outside the CDR3, is DGGITQSPKYLFRKEGQNVTLSCEQNLNHDAMYWYRQDPGQGLRLIYYSQIVNDFQKGDIAEGYSVSREKKESFPLTVTSAQKNPTAFYLCASGTGGILNQPQHFGDGTRLSIL.

The J gene is TRBJ1-1, the V gene TRBV7-2; 7 bases map to TRBD1. The CDR3 length is 16 residues. CDR1 and CDR2 from the germline V gene are SGHTA and FQGNSA. With 5 bases clipped from V and 0 bases from J, the junction kept 9 bases outside the gene matches. This chain's CDR3 is CASSPPTGTLNTEAFF. Written as DNA, the CDR3 is TGTGCCAGCAGCCCACCGACAGGGACCCTGAACACTGAAGCTTTCTTT.

The J gene is TRBJ1-2, the V gene TRBV11-2; TRBD1 is a possible D gene (6 bases). The V gene lost 2 bases and the J gene lost 2 bases, with 12 bases spanning the gap. CDR1 and CDR2 from the germline V gene are SGHAT and FQNNGV. The CDR3 extends over 15 amino acids. CDR3 residues: CASSLSGEGNYGYTF. CDR3 in DNA: TGTGCCAGCAGCTTATCAGGGGAGGGAAACTATGGCTACACCTTC.

The gene calls are TRBV5-6 and TRBJ1-2; no clear D. The V gene lost 0 bases and the J gene lost 2 bases, with 8 bases spanning the gap. This CDR3 region has 14 residues. Germline-derived CDR1 and CDR2 are SGHDT and YYEEEE. This CDR3 reads CASSLVHSNYGYTF. The CDR3 DNA follows: TGTGCCAGCAGCTTGGTTCACAGCAACTATGGCTACACCTTC.

The chain has TRBV6-5 and TRBJ1-1; D is unresolved. CDR3 length: 14 residues. Germline CDR1 and CDR2: MNHEY and SVGAGI. Trimming took 5 bases from V and 1 from J, leaving 11 bases between them. CDR3 sequence reads: CASSERRGNTEAFF. CDR3 bases: TGTGCCAGCAGTGAGCGACGGGGGAACACTGAAGCTTTCTTT.

The rearrangement joins TRBV27 to TRBJ2-1; tentative D call: TRBD2 (6 bases). The CDR3 covers 13 residues. V lost 2 bases and J lost 4, with 6 bases in between. Looked up from germline, CDR1 is MNHEY and CDR2 is SMNVEV (reference sequence). CDR3 in amino acids: CASSLGGYNEQFF. In DNA form, the CDR3 reads TGTGCCAGCAGTTTAGGGGGGTACAATGAGCAGTTCTTC.

This rearrangement joins TRBV6-6 to TRBJ2-2, with TRBD2 identical over 11 bases. The ends lost 5 bases at V and 1 base at J; junction bases unmatched: 3. Germline V gene lookup returns CDR1 MNHNY and CDR2 SVGAGI (reference sequence). The CDR3 runs 16 residues. CDR3 region: CASSTTSGGNTGELFF. For the CDR3, the DNA is TGTGCCAGCAGTACCACTAGCGGGGGGAACACCGGGGAGCTGTTTTTT.

The rearrangement links TRBV7-9 to TRBJ1-2; 10 bases are shared with TRBD1. J was trimmed by 6 bases and V by 4 bases; bases with no gene match: 5. This CDR3 spans 14 amino acids. Germline CDR1 SEHNR, CDR2 FQNEAQ (reference sequence). CDR3 nucleotide sequence: TGTGCCAGCAGCTCGACAGGGGGCGTGGATGGCTACACCTTC. Residues: CASSSTGGVDGYTF.

The V and J genes are TRBV7-2 and TRBJ1-3, with 8 positions matching TRBD1. The germline V gene has CDR1 SGHTA and CDR2 FQGNSA. The CDR3 covers 15 residues. Trimming removed 5 bases from V and 0 bases from J; junction bases left unmatched: 3. This CDR3 is CASSPDRGSGNTIYF. The CDR3 nucleotides are TGTGCCAGCAGCCCTGACAGGGGCTCTGGAAACACCATATATTTT. The full variable domain, rest sourced from reference TRBV7-2 and TRBJ1-3, is GAGVSQSPSNKVTEKGKDVELRCDPISGHTALYWYRQSLGQGLEFLIYFQGNSAPDKSGLPSDRFSAERTGGSVSTLTIQRTQQEDSAVYLCASSPDRGSGNTIYFGEGSWLTVV.

The chain is built from TRBV7-2 and TRBJ1-1; TRBD1 matches at 7 bases. CDR1 SGHTA and CDR2 FQGNSA come from the germline V gene. With 4 bases clipped from V and 1 base from J, the junction kept 6 bases outside the gene matches. The length of the CDR3 is 15 residues. CDR3 sequence (DNA): TGTGCCAGCAGCTCCTCGGGACAGCCGAACACTGAAGCTTTCTTT. Protein product: CASSSSGQPNTEAFF.

The chain couples TRBV19 to TRBJ1-1, with 7 bases identical to TRBD1. Germline V gene data show CDR1 as LNHDA and CDR2 as SQIVND (reference sequence). CDR3 length: 15 amino acids. The J segment lost 1 base and the V segment lost 7 bases, leaving 9 bases of the junction unmatched. CDR3 residues: CASNRQGWANTEAFF. The CDR3 bases are TGTGCCAGTAATCGACAGGGTTGGGCGAACACTGAAGCTTTCTTT.

V and J are TRBV6-1 and TRBJ2-1; 10 bases agree with TRBD1. The CDR3 consists of 15 residues. With V trimmed by 9 bases and J by 7 bases, 12 bases remained unmatched. Germline lookup yields CDR1 MNHNS and CDR2 SASEGT. The CDR3 is CASTTRDRGRNEQFF. CDR3 nucleotides: TGTGCCAGTACCACCAGGGACAGGGGACGGAATGAGCAGTTCTTC.

Written as DNA, the CDR3 is TGCGCCAGCAGCGCCCAGGGGGATCAGCCCCAGCATTTT. Translated, it gives CASSAQGDQPQHF. The rearrangement joins TRBV5-1 to TRBJ1-5, with 7 bases aligning to TRBD1. V was pared by 4 bases and J by 5 bases, with 3 bases of the junction left unmatched. The CDR3 is made up of 13 amino acids. The germline V gene encodes CDR1 SGHRS and CDR2 YFSETQ.

The V gene is TRBV18, the J gene TRBJ2-3; D remains unclear. Trimming took 2 bases from V and 2 from J, leaving 5 bases between them. The CDR3 is made up of 13 amino acids. The germline V gene encodes CDR1 KGHSH and CDR2 LQKENI. The CDR3 is CASSPEATDTQYF. CDR3 sequence (DNA): TGTGCCAGCTCACCAGAAGCCACAGATACGCAGTATTTT.

The chain joins TRBV19 to TRBJ2-3; D is perhaps TRBD1 (6 bases). V lost 5 bases, J lost 1 base, and 13 bases lay in between. The germline V gene encodes CDR1 LNHDA and CDR2 SQIVND (reference sequence). The CDR3 spans 15 residues. CDR3 region: CASSPLAGGTDTQYF. DNA for the CDR3: TGTGCCAGTAGTCCTTTGGCAGGGGGCACAGATACGCAGTATTTT. Full variable domain (outside the CDR3, taken from reference TRBV19 and TRBJ2-3): DGGITQSPKYLFRKEGQNVTLSCEQNLNHDAMYWYRQDPGQGLRLIYYSQIVNDFQKGDIAEGYSVSREKKESFPLTVTSAQKNPTAFYLCASSPLAGGTDTQYFGPGTRLTVL.

The gene calls are TRBV7-9 and TRBJ1-1, with D perhaps TRBD1 (6 bases). CDR1 is SEHNR and CDR2 is FQNEAQ in the germline V gene (reference sequence). V was pared by 5 bases and J by 8 bases, with 15 bases between. CDR3 length equals 13 residues. The CDR3 region has the DNA TGTGCCAGCAGCGCAAGCGGACAGCCGGAAGCTTTCTTT. Protein product: CASSASGQPEAFF. The complete variable domain, with remaining parts taken from reference TRBV7-9 and TRBJ1-1, reads DTGVSQNPRHKITKRGQNVTFRCDPISEHNRLYWYRQTLGQGPEFLTYFQNEAQLEKSRLLSDRFSAERPKGSFSTLEIQRTEQGDSAMYLCASSASGQPEAFFGQGTRLTVV.

A few counts support this clone. This rearrangement joins TRBV7-9 to TRBJ1-5; the D is unclear. Germline assignment: CDR1 SEHNR and CDR2 FQNEAQ (reference sequence). Trimming took 4 bases from V and 2 from J, leaving 9 bases between them. CDR3 length: 14 amino acids. CDR3 sequence reads: CASSSSGGNQPQHF. The CDR3 DNA reads TGTGCCAGCAGCTCATCGGGAGGCAATCAGCCCCAGCATTTT.